Below, 3 T cell receptor beta chains from the same sample are listed, as sequenced in a study of identical twins. Each CDR3 protein gets one entry after TCRdb re-called the 5' RACE reads with MiXCR. The sample yields around 1.7 million distinct CDR3 sequences, roughly a third seen once. Sequencing was carried out using cord blood. These receptors were taken from a newborn girl in good health.

This clonotype was detected ten times or more. V usage is TRBV7-2 and J usage is TRBJ2-3, with D perhaps TRBD2 (6 bases). The V gene's germline CDR1 is SGHTA and CDR2 FQGNSA. The CDR3 is made up of 14 amino acids. V lost 5 bases to trimming and J lost 6 bases, with 15 bases between them. CDR3 sequence: CASSLLGLTDTQYF. CDR3 nucleotide sequence: TGTGCCAGCAGCCTCCTGGGACTTACGGATACGCAGTATTTT. Full variable domain (outside the CDR3, taken from reference TRBV7-2 and TRBJ2-3): GAGVSQSPSNKVTEKGKDVELRCDPISGHTALYWYRQSLGQGLEFLIYFQGNSAPDKSGLPSDRFSAERTGGSVSTLTIQRTQQEDSAVYLCASSLLGLTDTQYFGPGTRLTVL.

This clonotype was seen only a few times. The J gene is TRBJ1-2, the V gene TRBV12-3 or TRBV12-4; D not resolved. The ends were cut back, 3 bases at V and 0 bases at J, with 11 bases in the middle. This CDR3 is 15 amino acids long. The CDR3 spells CASSLRRTSNYGYTF. The CDR3 DNA follows: TGTGCCAGCAGTTTGAGACGGACTTCTAACTATGGCTACACCTTC.

The chain has TRBV6-4 and TRBJ2-3, with 7 nucleotides matching TRBD1. Germline-derived CDR1 and CDR2 are MRHNA and SNTAGT. CDR3 length equals 15 residues. V was clipped by 4 bases and J by 3 bases; unmatched bases: 7. In DNA form, the CDR3 reads TGTGCCAGCAGTGTGCAGGGGGTCGGAACAGATACGCAGTATTTT. It encodes CASSVQGVGTDTQYF.